The present T cell receptor beta chain was sequenced within a study of T cell responses to AZD1222 COVID-19 vaccine. The germline V gene has CDR1 MDHEN and CDR2 SYDVKM. V shed 5 bases and J shed 7 bases, with 21 bases lying between them. The CDR3 totals 16 residues. Assay: immunoSEQ multiplex PCR; the TCRdb copy retains only in-frame clones and omits some. Of 150,000 to 160,000 clones listed, 88% were seen once; the top ten hold 5.5% to 8%. This material consisted of peripheral blood, taken after recovery from COVID-19. The chain links TRBV28 to TRBJ1-5; maybe TRBD1 (6 bases). The sequence was obtained from an adult who had recovered from COVID-19. The CDR3 loop is CASSPAPDGGRQPQHF. CDR3 DNA sequence: TGTGCCAGCAGTCCAGCCCCCGATGGGGGGCGACAGCCCCAGCATTTT.